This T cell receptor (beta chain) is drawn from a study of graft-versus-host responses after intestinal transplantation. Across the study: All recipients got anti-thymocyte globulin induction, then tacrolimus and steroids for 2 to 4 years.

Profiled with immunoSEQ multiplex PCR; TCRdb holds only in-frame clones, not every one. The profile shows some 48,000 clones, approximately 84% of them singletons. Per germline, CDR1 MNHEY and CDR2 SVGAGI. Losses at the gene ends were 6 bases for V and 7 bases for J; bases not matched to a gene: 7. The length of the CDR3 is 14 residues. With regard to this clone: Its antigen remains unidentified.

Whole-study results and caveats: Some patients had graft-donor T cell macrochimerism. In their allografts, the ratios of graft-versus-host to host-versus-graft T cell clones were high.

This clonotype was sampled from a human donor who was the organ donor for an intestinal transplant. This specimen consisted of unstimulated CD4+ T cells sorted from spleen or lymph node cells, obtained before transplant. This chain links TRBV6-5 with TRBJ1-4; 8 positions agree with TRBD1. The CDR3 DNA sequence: TGTGCCAGCAGCTACGACAGGGGTCTTGAAAAACTGTTTTTT. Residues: CASSYDRGLEKLFF.